A single sample is the source of the 11 T cell receptor beta chains below, sequenced in a study of read filtering for tumor transcriptome and immune sequencing. The library was built from roughly 400 ng RNA with molecular barcoded adaptors for alpha/delta and beta/gamma chains. Each CDR3 protein gets one entry after TCRdb re-called the reads with MiXCR. The sample shows 20,000 to 25,000 distinct CDR3 sequences, 20% to 25% of them seen only once. Sequences were obtained from a population of CD138-negative cells sorted from bone marrow. These TCRs come from a donor over 35 with multiple myeloma.

There are a few counts of this clonotype. A much larger clonotype is one base distant, so this may be a read error. The chain recombines TRBV7-2 with TRBJ2-5; 12 bases agree with TRBD2. The germline CDR1 and CDR2 sequences are SGHTA and FQGNSA. This CDR3 has 17 residues. The V and J ends lost 5 bases and 5 bases, in that order; junction bases with no gene match: 12. CDR3 bases: TGTGCCAGCAGCCCGGGGGCTAGCGGGAGGGCCGGGGAGACCCAGTACTTC. This translates into CASSPGASGRAGETQYF.

This clonotype was seen repeatedly, ten times or more. The chain carries TRBV20-1 and TRBJ2-7; D is possibly TRBD2 (6 bases). This CDR3 contains 14 residues. Germline CDR1 DFQATT, CDR2 SNEGSKA (reference sequence). Deletions cut 6 bases from V and 3 bases from J, with 18 bases between. The CDR3 is CSAPTSPTLYEQYF. CDR3 DNA: TGCAGTGCCCCCACTAGCCCGACCCTCTACGAGCAGTACTTC.

This clonotype is categorized as medium-sized. The DNA for the CDR3 is TGCAGCGTTGGCCTCGGGACTAGCGTCTACAATGAGCAGTTCTTC. It specifies CSVGLGTSVYNEQFF. The chain employs TRBV29-1 and TRBJ2-1, with TRBD2 matching 10 bases. This CDR3 spans 15 amino acids. V was clipped by 4 bases and J by 3 bases; unmatched bases: 6. Germline loops: CDR1 SQVTM, CDR2 ANQGSEA.

Regarding this clonotype: With a far larger clone one base away, a read error is the likely cause. The gene calls are TRBV7-6 and TRBJ2-1; no firm D call. The CDR3 is made up of 12 amino acids. V lost 4 bases and J lost 8, with 9 bases in between. In germline, CDR1 is SGHVS, CDR2 FNYEAQ. The chain's CDR3 is CASSSGSYEQFF. The CDR3 bases are TGTGCCAGCAGCTCGGGTAGTTATGAGCAGTTCTTC.

This rearrangement joins TRBV6-6 to TRBJ2-1, with 8 bases lining up with TRBD2. The CDR3 contains 13 residues. Germline lookup yields CDR1 MNHNY and CDR2 SVGAGI (reference sequence). J gave up 3 bases and V 11 bases, and 6 bases lay outside the gene matches. CDR3 DNA: TGTGCCGGCATTAGCGGGAACTACAATGAGCAGTTCTTC. Its protein product is CAGISGNYNEQFF.

This clonotype was counted many times. This rearrangement joins TRBV7-6 to TRBJ2-1, with 8 nucleotides matching TRBD2. The CDR3 totals 15 residues. Germline CDR1 is SGHVS and CDR2 is FNYEAQ. V lost 1 base, J lost 6 bases, and 5 bases stayed unmatched. CDR3 sequence reads: CASSLVRTSSNEQFF. CDR3 DNA sequence: TGTGCCAGCAGCTTAGTCCGGACTAGCAGCAATGAGCAGTTCTTC.

Worth noting for this clonotype: A far larger clone is off by one base, so a read error is likely. The chain's CDR3 is CASSPGVAGRLRNEQFF. The CDR3 nucleotides read TGTGCCAGCAGCCCCGGAGTAGCGGGACGTCTTCGGAATGAGCAGTTCTTC. The chain combines TRBV7-8 with TRBJ2-1; 8 bases line up with TRBD2. V lost 5 bases to trimming and J lost 7 bases; unmatched junction nucleotides: 16. This CDR3 is built from 17 residues. Per the germline V gene, CDR1 is SGHVS and CDR2 is FQNEAQ.

As concerns this clonotype: A much larger clone differs from this one at a single base, so this may be a read error. The gene calls are TRBV5-6 and TRBJ1-1, with a tentative D call TRBD1 (5 bases). The CDR3 contains 16 residues. CDR1 is SGHDT and CDR2 is YYEEEE in the germline V gene. The CDR3 DNA reads as TGTGCCATCAGCTCATCGGGACGCCACCTGAACACTGAAGCTTTCTTT. Its protein is CAISSSGRHLNTEAFF.

This clonotype was detected ten times or more. V and J are TRBV20-1 and TRBJ2-1; D might be TRBD2 (6 bases). The ends were cut back, 5 bases at V and 0 bases at J, with 17 bases in the middle. Germline values: CDR1 DFQATT, CDR2 SNEGSKA (reference sequence). The CDR3 is 16 amino acids. The CDR3 sequence: CSAPGTLQGSYNEQFF. In DNA, the CDR3 is TGCAGTGCTCCCGGGACTTTGCAAGGCTCCTACAATGAGCAGTTCTTC.

The gene calls are TRBV4-1 and TRBJ2-3; D gene uncertain. Germline-derived CDR1 and CDR2 are MGHRA and YSYEKL. This CDR3 spans 14 amino acids. Trimming removed 1 base from V and 4 bases from J, with 9 bases in between. The CDR3 is CASSQGSTPDTQYF. The CDR3 DNA reads as TGCGCCAGCAGCCAAGGAAGTACCCCAGATACGCAGTATTTT.

Turning to this clonotype: A far larger clone is one base from this, pointing to a likely read error. This chain uses TRBV12-3 or TRBV12-4 with TRBJ1-4; D is ambiguous. The end of the DNA aligns better with TRBJ2-3, so the J call may be wrong. The CDR3 sequence is 12 residues long. CDR3 nucleotide sequence: TGTGCCTGCAGTTCCTACACAGATACGCAGTATTTT. It codes for CACSSYTDTQYF.